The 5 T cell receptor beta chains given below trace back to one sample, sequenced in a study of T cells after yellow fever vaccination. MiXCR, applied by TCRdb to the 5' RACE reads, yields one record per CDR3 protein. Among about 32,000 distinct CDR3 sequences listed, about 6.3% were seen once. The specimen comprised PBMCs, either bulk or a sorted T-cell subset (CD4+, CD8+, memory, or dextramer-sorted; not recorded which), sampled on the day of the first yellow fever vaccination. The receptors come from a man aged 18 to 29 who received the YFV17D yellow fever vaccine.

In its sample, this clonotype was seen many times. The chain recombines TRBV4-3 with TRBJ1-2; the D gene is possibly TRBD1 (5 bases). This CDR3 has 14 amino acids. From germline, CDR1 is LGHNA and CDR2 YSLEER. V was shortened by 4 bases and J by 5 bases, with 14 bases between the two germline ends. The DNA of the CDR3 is TGCGCCAGCAGCCTAAGATGGGGCGCGTATGGCTACACCTTC. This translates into CASSLRWGAYGYTF.

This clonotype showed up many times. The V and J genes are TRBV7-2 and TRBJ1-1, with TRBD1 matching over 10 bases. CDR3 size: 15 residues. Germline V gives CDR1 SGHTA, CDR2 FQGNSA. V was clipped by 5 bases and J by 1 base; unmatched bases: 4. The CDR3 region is CASSPWTGGNTEAFF. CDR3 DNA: TGTGCCAGCAGCCCGTGGACAGGGGGGAACACTGAAGCTTTCTTT.

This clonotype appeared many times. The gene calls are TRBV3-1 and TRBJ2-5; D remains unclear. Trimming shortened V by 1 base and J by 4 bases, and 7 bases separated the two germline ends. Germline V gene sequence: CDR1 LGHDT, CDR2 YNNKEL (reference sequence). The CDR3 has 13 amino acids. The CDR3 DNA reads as TGTGCCAGCAGCCAAGGGGTTGGAGAGACCCAGTACTTC. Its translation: CASSQGVGETQYF.

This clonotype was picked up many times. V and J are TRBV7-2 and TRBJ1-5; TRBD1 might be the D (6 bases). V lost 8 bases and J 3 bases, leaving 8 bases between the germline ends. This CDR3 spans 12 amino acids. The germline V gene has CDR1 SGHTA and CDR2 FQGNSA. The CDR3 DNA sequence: TGTGCCAGCCAGGGGTACAATCAGCCCCAGCATTTT. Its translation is CASQGYNQPQHF.

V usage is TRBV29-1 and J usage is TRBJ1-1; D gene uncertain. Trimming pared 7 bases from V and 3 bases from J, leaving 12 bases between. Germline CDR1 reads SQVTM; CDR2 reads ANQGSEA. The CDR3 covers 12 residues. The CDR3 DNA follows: TGCAGCGCCGGGAGTCAGTACACTGAAGCTTTCTTT. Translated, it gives CSAGSQYTEAFF. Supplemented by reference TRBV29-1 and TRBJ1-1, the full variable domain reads SAVISQKPSRDICQRGTSLTIQCQVDSQVTMMFWYRQQPGQSLTLIATANQGSEATYESGFVIDKFPISRPNLTFSTLTVSNMSPEDSSIYLCSAGSQYTEAFFGQGTRLTVV.